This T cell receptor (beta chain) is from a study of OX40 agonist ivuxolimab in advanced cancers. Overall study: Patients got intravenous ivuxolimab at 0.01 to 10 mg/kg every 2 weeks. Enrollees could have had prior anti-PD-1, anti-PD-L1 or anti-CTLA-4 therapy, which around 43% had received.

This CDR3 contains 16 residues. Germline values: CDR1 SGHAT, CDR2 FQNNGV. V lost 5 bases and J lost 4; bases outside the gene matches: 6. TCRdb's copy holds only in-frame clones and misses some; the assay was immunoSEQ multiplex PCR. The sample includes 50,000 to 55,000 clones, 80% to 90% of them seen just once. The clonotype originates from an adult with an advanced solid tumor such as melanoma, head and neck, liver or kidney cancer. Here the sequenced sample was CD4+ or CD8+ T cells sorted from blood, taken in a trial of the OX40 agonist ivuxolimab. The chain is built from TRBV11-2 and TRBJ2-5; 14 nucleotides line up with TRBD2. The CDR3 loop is CASSAPGLAGAETQYF. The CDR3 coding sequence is TGTGCCAGCAGCGCGCCGGGACTAGCGGGGGCAGAGACCCAGTACTTC.